A selection of T cell receptor beta chains follows, all from one sample in a study of OX40 agonist ivuxolimab in advanced cancers. Libraries were prepared by immunoSEQ multiplex PCR; TCRdb keeps only in-frame clonotypes and omits some of them. Of about 62,000 clones listed, around 85% are singletons. Sequenced material: CD4+ or CD8+ T cells sorted from blood, taken in a trial of the OX40 agonist ivuxolimab. Receptors were obtained from an adult with an advanced solid tumor such as melanoma, head and neck, liver or kidney cancer. Each CDR3 is given with its conserved first and last residue. D genes are given only for firm matches. Rows give clone size only sometimes, using once, few, many, or a class for an expanded clone.

V gene,clone size,D gene,J gene,CDR3 protein,CDR3 DNA
TRBV6-6,.,.,TRBJ1-4,CASSYSGGTNEKLFF,TGTGCCAGCAGTTACTCAGGGGGAACTAATGAAAAACTGTTTTTT
TRBV13,once,.,TRBJ1-1,CASSLDGTQNTEAFF,TGTGCCAGCAGCCTCGATGGGACACAGAACACTGAAGCTTTCTTT
TRBV4-1,.,TRBD1,TRBJ1-1,CASSRGGQADTEAFF,TGCGCCAGCAGCCGGGGGGGACAGGCCGACACTGAAGCTTTCTTT
TRBV5-1,.,.,TRBJ2-2,CASSLATVENTGELFF,TGCGCCAGCAGCTTGGCCACGGTTGAGAACACCGGGGAGCTGTTTTTT
TRBV7-9,few,TRBD2,TRBJ2-2,CASSLWLAGASGELFF,TGTGCCAGCAGCTTGTGGCTAGCGGGGGCTTCCGGGGAGCTGTTTTTT
TRBV12-2,.,.,TRBJ2-5,CASRLREHQETQYF,TGTGCAAGTCGTTTAAGGGAGCACCAAGAGACCCAGTACTTC
TRBV30,.,TRBD1,TRBJ2-2,CAWSEGTGKGELFF,TGTGCCTGGAGTGAAGGGACAGGGAAGGGGGAGCTGTTTTTT
TRBV28,few,.,TRBJ2-2,CASSRRGAGTGELFF,TGTGCCAGCTCCAGGAGGGGGGCTGGCACCGGGGAGCTGTTTTTT
TRBV27,once,TRBD2,TRBJ2-3,CASSYRGSLDTQYF,TGTGCCAGCAGTTACCGCGGGAGTCTCGATACGCAGTATTTT
TRBV10-3,.,TRBD1,TRBJ1-3,CAISAGTASGNTIYF,TGTGCCATCAGCGCAGGGACAGCCTCTGGAAACACCATATATTTT
TRBV4-1,.,.,TRBJ2-1,CASSQVEGIRYNEQFF,TGCGCCAGCAGCCAAGTAGAGGGAATACGGTACAATGAGCAGTTCTTC
TRBV28,once,.,TRBJ1-2,CASSRGAGYTF,TGTGCCAGCAGCCGGGGCGCTGGCTACACCTTC
TRBV5-4,.,.,TRBJ2-3,CASRTQGSTDTQYF,TGTGCCAGCCGTACTCAGGGGAGCACAGATACGCAGTATTTT
TRBV19,.,TRBD2,TRBJ2-5,CASNQPGLSETQYF,TGTGCCAGTAATCAACCGGGACTATCAGAGACCCAGTACTTC
TRBV7-3,.,.,TRBJ2-5,CASSGQETQYF,TGTGCCAGCAGCGGCCAAGAGACCCAGTACTTC
TRBV18,.,.,TRBJ1-3,CASSASEGYSGNTIYF,TGTGCCAGCTCGGCCTCCGAGGGTTACTCTGGAAACACCATATATTTT
TRBV29-1,.,.,TRBJ2-1,CSVGNNEQFF,TGCAGCGTTGGGAATAATGAGCAGTTCTTC
TRBV29-1,few,TRBD2,TRBJ2-1,CSVERGEVGFF,TGCAGCGTAGAGCGGGGGGAGGTTGGGTTCTTC
TRBV7-6,.,.,TRBJ2-5,CASSYRDQETQYF,TGTGCCAGCAGCTACCGGGATCAAGAGACCCAGTACTTC
TRBV9,once,.,TRBJ1-4,CASSGTHQAGATNEKLFF,TGTGCCAGCAGCGGAACTCATCAAGCAGGAGCAACTAATGAAAAACTGTTTTTT
TRBV5-6,.,.,TRBJ1-2,CASSSAGGSNYGYTF,TGTGCCAGCAGCTCTGCCGGGGGTTCTAACTATGGCTACACCTTC
TRBV29-1,once,.,TRBJ2-2,CSVGVGGELFF,TGCAGCGTTGGGGTCGGCGGGGAGCTGTTTTTT
TRBV5-1,once,.,TRBJ2-4,CASSLVEVGAKNIQYF,TGCGCCAGCAGCTTGGTAGAAGTGGGAGCCAAAAACATTCAGTACTTC
TRBV2,.,TRBD1,TRBJ2-7,CASRGKDRGVDEQYF,TGTGCCAGCAGGGGGAAAGACAGGGGGGTCGACGAGCAGTACTTC
TRBV27,.,.,TRBJ2-2,CASSRADLGTGELFF,TGTGCCAGCAGTAGGGCCGACTTGGGAACCGGGGAGCTGTTTTTT
TRBV7-7,.,.,TRBJ2-5,CASSPMDGQGQTQYF,TGTGCTAGCAGCCCGATGGATGGGCAGGGCCAGACCCAGTACTTC
TRBV4-1,medium-sized,.,TRBJ1-5,CASSQGPEQPQHF,TGCGCCAGCAGCCAAGGCCCAGAGCAGCCCCAGCATTTT
TRBV28,.,TRBD2,TRBJ2-5,CASSLSFSGGTQETQYF,TGTGCCAGCAGTTTGAGTTTTAGCGGGGGGACCCAAGAGACCCAGTACTTC
TRBV10-2,.,TRBD1,TRBJ2-7,CASSVDRPYEQYF,TGCGCCAGCAGTGTGGACAGGCCCTACGAGCAGTACTTC
TRBV11-1,.,.,TRBJ2-7,CASSLQRSREQYF,TGTGCCAGCAGCTTACAACGGTCGCGCGAGCAGTACTTC
TRBV28,once,.,TRBJ1-1,CASSLGAGRHTEAFF,TGTGCCAGCAGTTTAGGGGCCGGACGTCACACTGAAGCTTTCTTT
TRBV2,.,.,TRBJ2-3,CASTATTDTQYF,TGTGCCAGCACAGCGACGACAGATACGCAGTATTTT
TRBV10-3,.,TRBD2,TRBJ2-1,CAISTSGLAWGDEQFF,TGTGCCATCAGTACCTCGGGACTAGCGTGGGGGGATGAGCAGTTCTTC
TRBV19,.,.,TRBJ1-5,CASKSQGNSNQPQHF,TGTGCCTCTAAATCCCAGGGAAATAGCAATCAGCCCCAGCATTTT
TRBV6-5,.,TRBD2,TRBJ2-2,CASSSRLAGTGELFF,TGTGCCAGCAGTTCTCGACTAGCGGGGACCGGGGAGCTGTTTTTT
TRBV6-1,.,TRBD1,TRBJ1-5,CASSEQTGSNQPQHF,TGTGCCAGCAGTGAACAGACAGGGAGCAATCAGCCCCAGCATTTT
TRBV5-1,.,TRBD1,TRBJ2-5,CASSLAGTGFQETQYF,TGCGCCAGCAGCTTGGCCGGGACAGGGTTCCAAGAGACCCAGTACTTC
TRBV5-6,.,.,TRBJ2-2,CASSFGGTGELFF,TGTGCCAGCAGCTTCGGTGGAACCGGGGAGCTGTTTTTT
TRBV2,.,TRBD1,TRBJ2-3,CATQGHDTQYF,TGTGCCACACAGGGGCACGATACGCAGTATTTT
TRBV6-6,.,TRBD2,TRBJ2-3,CASNEWRESTDTQYF,TGTGCCAGCAATGAGTGGCGGGAGAGCACAGATACGCAGTATTTT
TRBV5-4,.,.,TRBJ1-2,CASSPSPVGIHGYTF,TGTGCCAGCAGCCCTTCGCCGGTTGGGATACATGGCTACACCTTC
TRBV15,.,.,TRBJ2-3,CATSRMRDSTDTQYF,TGTGCCACCAGCAGGATGAGGGACAGCACAGATACGCAGTATTTT
TRBV7-9,once,.,TRBJ2-7,CASSLGAYEQYF,TGTGCCAGCAGCCTAGGGGCCTACGAGCAGTACTTC
TRBV28,.,.,TRBJ2-1,CASSLLKGASGEQFF,TGTGCCAGCAGTTTATTAAAAGGGGCCTCCGGGGAGCAGTTCTTC
TRBV19,.,.,TRBJ2-5,CASSILVANQETQYF,TGTGCCAGTAGTATTTTAGTGGCCAATCAAGAGACCCAGTACTTC
TRBV10-3,.,.,TRBJ2-2,CAIQPAVRTGELFF,TGTGCCATCCAACCAGCGGTACGAACCGGGGAGCTGTTTTTT
TRBV20-1,.,.,TRBJ2-7,CSANGYEQYF,TGCAGTGCTAATGGCTACGAGCAGTACTTC
TRBV5-1,.,.,TRBJ1-2,CASSLERRSGYTF,TGCGCCAGCAGCTTGGAGCGGAGGTCTGGCTACACCTTC
TRBV5-1,.,TRBD2,TRBJ2-1,CASSPGLDPHEQFF,TGCGCCAGCTCACCGGGACTAGATCCGCATGAGCAGTTCTTC
TRBV16,.,.,TRBJ2-3,CASRRTDTQYF,TGTGCCAGCAGACGCACAGATACGCAGTATTTT
TRBV7-9,few,.,TRBJ2-7,CASSSSSTGQQYF,TGTGCCAGCAGTTCGTCCTCGACAGGACAGCAGTACTTC
TRBV29-1,.,.,TRBJ2-3,CSVFRAGRDTQYF,TGCAGCGTCTTTAGGGCAGGGAGGGATACGCAGTATTTT
TRBV6-5,few,.,TRBJ1-1,CASSYIGTYTEAFF,TGTGCCAGCAGTTACATTGGGACCTACACTGAAGCTTTCTTT